These T cell receptor beta chains were read from a single sample in a study of T cell repertoires in cytomegalovirus infection. TCRdb re-derived calls from the reads in MiXCR, one entry per CDR3 protein. The table lists about 920,000 distinct CDR3 sequences, 31% of them singletons. These receptors have no known antigen. The sequenced sample was cultured CD8+ T cells from PBMCs, obtained from culture after CMV antigen stimulation. Receptor source: a human donor in good health (CMV status not recorded). Some clones in this sample may be carry-over from other donors' samples. The CDR3 runs from the conserved cysteine through the conserved F or W. D genes are given only for firm matches. Rows give clone size only sometimes, using once, few, many, or a class for an expanded clone.

NA,TRBJ2-3,TRBV12-3/TRBV12-4,NA,TGTGCCAGCAGTTTATCAATCACATACCGCACAGATACGCAGTATTTT,CASSLSITYRTDTQYF
NA,TRBJ2-1,TRBV7-9,few,TGTGCCAGCGCCTTTGGCAGGGAACCCTACAATGAGCAGTTCTTC,CASAFGREPYNEQFF
NA,TRBJ1-6,TRBV12-5,few,TGTGCTAGTGGTTTGGGGAGCACCAATTCACCCCTCCACTTT,CASGLGSTNSPLHF
NA,TRBJ1-4,TRBV7-2,many,TGTGCCAGCAGTTTACGGTCAGGGATAAGGGAAAAACTGTTTTTT,CASSLRSGIREKLFF
NA,TRBJ1-2,TRBV7-8,many,TGTGCCAGCAGCTTATCGTTTAGGTCAGGGCCTGGCTACACCTTC,CASSLSFRSGPGYTF
NA,TRBJ1-5,TRBV7-9,few,TGTGCCAGCAGCTTAGCGGACGGCGGGAATCAGCCCCAGCATTTT,CASSLADGGNQPQHF
NA,TRBJ1-1,TRBV19,few,TGTGCCAGTAGTTTGGGGCAGGGGTTTAACACTGAAGCTTTCTTT,CASSLGQGFNTEAFF
NA,TRBJ2-3,TRBV23-1,few,TGCGCCAGCAGTCCCCGGGACTCAAGGAGAACAGATACGCAGTATTTT,CASSPRDSRRTDTQYF
TRBD1,TRBJ2-5,TRBV5-4,NA,TGTGCCAGCAGCTGGACAGGGCCAAAGGAGACCCAGTACTTC,CASSWTGPKETQYF
NA,TRBJ1-1,TRBV6-5,NA,TGTGCCAGCAGAGCCGGGGGGTTCGCTTTCTTT,CASRAGGFAFF
NA,TRBJ1-1,TRBV20-1,NA,TGCAGTGCTAGAGATTTTAAGCGGGGGGCGAACACTGAAGCTTTCTTT,CSARDFKRGANTEAFF
NA,TRBJ2-7,TRBV14,NA,TGTGCCAGCAGCCAAGACCGTAAGAGGGGGGTGGCGTACGAGCAGTACTTC,CASSQDRKRGVAYEQYF
NA,TRBJ1-2,TRBV7-2,few,TGTGCCAGCAGCGCGGCCTCGGACAGCGAAGGCTACACCTTC,CASSAASDSEGYTF
NA,TRBJ1-1,TRBV7-9,few,TGTGCCAGCAGCTTAAGGGGTCTCATTGAAGCTTTCTTT,CASSLRGLIEAFF
TRBD1,TRBJ2-4,TRBV7-2,NA,TGTGCCAGCAGCTCCCGGACAGGGGCGGCCAAAAACATTCAGTACTTC,CASSSRTGAAKNIQYF
TRBD2,TRBJ2-7,TRBV12-3/TRBV12-4,few,TGTGCCACTACCTTAGCGGGGGAACTCTACGAGCAGTACTTC,CATTLAGELYEQYF
TRBD2,TRBJ2-1,TRBV7-3,many,TGTGCCAGCAGCCCTCGACTAGCGGGGGCAACCCACAATGAGCAGTTCTTC,CASSPRLAGATHNEQFF
TRBD1,TRBJ2-5,TRBV5-6,NA,TGTGCCAGCAGTTCCCTGACAGGGGGCGAGGAGACCCAGTACTTC,CASSSLTGGEETQYF
TRBD2,TRBJ2-3,TRBV24-1,NA,TGCGCCACCAGTACTAGCGGGGGTTTCCCAGATACGCAGTATTTT,CATSTSGGFPDTQYF
NA,TRBJ2-7,TRBV7-6,NA,TGTGCCAGCAGCGCTAGAGACTACGAGCAGTACTTC,CASSARDYEQYF
NA,TRBJ1-5,TRBV20-1,few,TGCAGTGCTAGAGATAAAGAAAATAGCAATCAGCCCCAGCATTTT,CSARDKENSNQPQHF
TRBD1,TRBJ1-1,TRBV29-1,few,TGCAGCGTTGAACGTCAGGGGGAGAACACTGAAGCTTTCTTT,CSVERQGENTEAFF
TRBD1,TRBJ1-1,TRBV10-3,few,TGTGCCATCAGTGACCCGACAGGGAAGAACACTGAAGCTTTCTTT,CAISDPTGKNTEAFF
NA,TRBJ2-3,TRBV5-1,few,TGCGCCAGCAGCCCCACTGTCGGACGGATGGGGGATACGCAGTATTTT,CASSPTVGRMGDTQYF
NA,TRBJ2-4,TRBV7-9,few,TGTGCCAGCAACGATGGAAGGGAAAACATTCAGTACTTC,CASNDGRENIQYF
NA,TRBJ1-1,TRBV4-1,NA,TGCGCCAGCAGCCAACAAGATGGTGATGAAGCTTTCTTT,CASSQQDGDEAFF
NA,TRBJ2-1,TRBV19,NA,TGTGCCAGTAGTGGGTACCGGGGCCAAAATGAGCAGTTCTTC,CASSGYRGQNEQFF
TRBD1,TRBJ2-2,TRBV6-2/TRBV6-3,NA,TGTGCCAGCAGTTACGACCGACAGGGGAGTGACACCGGGGAGCTGTTTTTT,CASSYDRQGSDTGELFF
NA,TRBJ2-2,TRBV7-6,many,TGTGCCAGCAGCCCAGGCGAAGGGGCCGGGGAGCTGTTTTTT,CASSPGEGAGELFF
TRBD1,TRBJ1-1,TRBV6-2/TRBV6-3,NA,TGTGCCAGCAGTACCCGGACAGGATTCACTGAAGCTTTCTTT,CASSTRTGFTEAFF
TRBD1,TRBJ1-1,TRBV28,NA,TGTGCCAGCAGTTCTCCGCGGGACAGGATTGAAGCTTTCTTT,CASSSPRDRIEAFF
NA,TRBJ2-7,TRBV28,NA,TGTGCCAGCAGTTACTCCAAACTCACAGCCTACGAGCAGTACTTC,CASSYSKLTAYEQYF
NA,TRBJ1-1,TRBV11-2,NA,TGTGCCAGCAGCCCCTGGCGGGGGTTGAACACTGAAGCTTTCTTT,CASSPWRGLNTEAFF
NA,TRBJ1-5,TRBV6-1,NA,TGTGCCAGCAGTGAATTTACACCCTATAGCAATCAGCCCCAGCATTTT,CASSEFTPYSNQPQHF
NA,TRBJ2-2,TRBV6-1,NA,TGTGCCAGCAGTACCTATGTCGGGGGCACCGGGGAGCTGTTTTTT,CASSTYVGGTGELFF
NA,TRBJ2-1,TRBV6-1,many,TGTGCCAGCAGTGCGGACAGCTACAATGAGCAGTTCTTC,CASSADSYNEQFF
TRBD2,TRBJ2-1,TRBV27,NA,TGTGCCAGCAGGGTACGTTTAGCGGGGGCATACAATGAGCAGTTCTTC,CASRVRLAGAYNEQFF
NA,TRBJ2-7,TRBV27,NA,TGTGCCAGCAGTTTTTCGGGTACCTACGAGCAGTACTTC,CASSFSGTYEQYF
NA,TRBJ1-1,TRBV4-1,NA,TGCGCCAGCAGCCTGACAGCTATGAACACTGAAGCTTTCTTT,CASSLTAMNTEAFF
NA,TRBJ2-3,TRBV5-1,NA,TGCGCCAGCACCCACGGGCAGGGTAGCACAGATGCGCAGTATTTT,CASTHGQGSTDAQYF
NA,TRBJ1-2,TRBV28,few,TGTGCCAGCAGCCCCCCCACCCCGACCTATGGCTACACCTTC,CASSPPTPTYGYTF
NA,TRBJ1-1,TRBV19,NA,TGTGCCAGCCAACCCCTCCGGGACACTGAAGCTTTCTTT,CASQPLRDTEAFF
NA,TRBJ1-1,TRBV7-9,NA,TGTGCCAGCAGCGGCAATGAGAACACTGAAGCTTTCTTT,CASSGNENTEAFF
NA,TRBJ1-2,TRBV28,NA,TGTGCCAGCAGTTTAAGAGGGTTGCCCTATGGCTACACCTTC,CASSLRGLPYGYTF
NA,TRBJ2-1,TRBV27,NA,TGTGCCAGCAGTTTATATGCTCACAATGAGCAGTTCTTC,CASSLYAHNEQFF